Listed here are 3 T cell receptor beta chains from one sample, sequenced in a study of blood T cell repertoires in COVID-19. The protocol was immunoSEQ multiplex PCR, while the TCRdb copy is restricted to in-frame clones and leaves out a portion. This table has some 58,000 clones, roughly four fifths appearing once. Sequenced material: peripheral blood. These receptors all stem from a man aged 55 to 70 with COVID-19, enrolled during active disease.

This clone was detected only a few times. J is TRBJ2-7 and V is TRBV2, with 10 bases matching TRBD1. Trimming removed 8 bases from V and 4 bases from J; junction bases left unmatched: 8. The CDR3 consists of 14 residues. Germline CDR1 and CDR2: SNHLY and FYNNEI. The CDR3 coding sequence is TGTGCCAGCCGAGACAGGGGGCTTAATTACGAGCAGTACTTC. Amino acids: CASRDRGLNYEQYF.

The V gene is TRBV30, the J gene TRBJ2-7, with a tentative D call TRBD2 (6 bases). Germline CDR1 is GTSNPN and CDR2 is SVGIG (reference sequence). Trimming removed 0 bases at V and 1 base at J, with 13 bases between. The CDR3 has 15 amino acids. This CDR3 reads CAWSVGTSRSYEQYF. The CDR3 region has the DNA TGTGCCTGGAGTGTTGGGACTTCCCGGTCCTACGAGCAGTACTTC.

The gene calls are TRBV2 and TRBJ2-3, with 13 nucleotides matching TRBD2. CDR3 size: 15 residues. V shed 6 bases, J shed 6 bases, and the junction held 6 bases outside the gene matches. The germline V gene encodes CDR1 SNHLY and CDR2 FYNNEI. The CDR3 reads CASRPPGLAGDTQYF. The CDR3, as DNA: TGTGCCAGCAGACCACCGGGACTAGCGGGGGATACGCAGTATTTT.